The subject of this entry is one T cell receptor (beta chain). The CDR3 runs to 15 residues. J lost 7 bases, V lost 4 bases, and 9 bases had no gene match. Germline values: CDR1 SGHAT, CDR2 FQDESV (reference sequence). This sample was included in a study of blood T cell repertoires in COVID-19. Method: immunoSEQ multiplex PCR; TCRdb's copy keeps in-frame clones and lacks some. This sample has about 120,000 clones, with roughly four fifths found just once. The sample consisted of peripheral blood. This receptor was taken from a human donor in a cohort sampled during active COVID-19. J is TRBJ2-5 and V is TRBV11-1, with 10 bases aligning to TRBD1. Here the CDR3 reads CASSSGTGVSPTQYF. Written as DNA, the CDR3 is TGTGCCAGCAGCTCAGGGACAGGGGTCTCCCCGACCCAGTACTTC.